This T cell receptor beta chain was captured by sequencing in a study of technical replicates of blood from several donors. Measured with immunoSEQ multiplex PCR; TCRdb has only the in-frame clones, and not every one. Of about 82,000 clones in the sample, around 94% are singletons; the top ten hold roughly 0.4%. Germline V lookup: CDR1 MNHEY, CDR2 SVGAGI. V was pared by 6 bases and J by 5 bases, with 19 bases between. The CDR3 has 15 amino acids. This clonotype originated in a human donor in good health. The V call is TRBV6-5, the J call TRBJ1-1, with a possible D match to TRBD1 (5 bases). Sequenced input: T cells isolated from PBMCs. CDR3 region: CASSPTSREGTEAFF. The CDR3 DNA follows: TGTGCCAGCAGCCCTACAAGCAGGGAAGGGACTGAAGCTTTCTTT.